Listed below are T cell receptor beta chains from one sample, sequenced in a study of T-cell reconstitution after alpha-beta-depleted transplantation in children. TCRdb fed the PCR reads into MiXCR, producing one record per CDR3 protein. Of a few hundred thousand distinct CDR3 sequences listed, over 20% are singletons. The source material was PBMCs, sampled before TCRalphabeta/CD19-depleted stem cell transplant. All receptors come from a boy younger than two with Wiskott-Aldrich syndrome, due to receive a stem cell transplant. CDR3s include the opening cysteine and the closing phenylalanine or tryptophan. A D gene is named only where the DNA matches it firmly. Size is stated for part of the rows, as once, few or many counts, or as a class when the clone is expanded.

TRBV12-3/TRBV12-4	-	TRBJ2-1	many	TGTGCCAGCAGCCCTAGCAATGAGCAGTTCTTC	CASSPSNEQFF
TRBV10-3	-	TRBJ2-1	-	TGTGCCATCAAGGTGGGGAGCTCCTACAATGAGCAGTTCTTC	CAIKVGSSYNEQFF
TRBV20-1	-	TRBJ1-4	-	TGCAGTGCTAGGTGGGGGGCGGGGAGTACTAATGAAAAACTGTTTTTT	CSARWGAGSTNEKLFF
TRBV12-3/TRBV12-4	-	TRBJ2-7	few	TGTGCCAGCAGCCCCCCACCCGGCAGGGCCTACGAGCAGTACTTC	CASSPPPGRAYEQYF
TRBV12-3/TRBV12-4	-	TRBJ2-4	few	TGTGCCAGCAGCACCGGGATGAAAAACATTCAGTACTTC	CASSTGMKNIQYF
TRBV15	-	TRBJ2-2	-	TGTGCCACCAGCAGAGAACTAGTTAGCACCGGGGAGCTGTTTTTT	CATSRELVSTGELFF
TRBV20-1	-	TRBJ1-2	few	TGCAGTGCTCGACAGAAGGCCCATGGCTACACCTTC	CSARQKAHGYTF
TRBV6-1	TRBD2	TRBJ2-3	many	TGTGCCAGCAGCCTGACTAGCGGGGACACAGATACGCAGTATTTT	CASSLTSGDTDTQYF
TRBV10-3	-	TRBJ2-2	-	TGTGCCATCAAAGGACGAGAGAACACCGGGGAGCTGTTTTTT	CAIKGRENTGELFF
TRBV11-3	-	TRBJ1-3	few	TGTGCCAGCAGCGACATCTCTGACAACACCATATATTTT	CASSDISDNTIYF
TRBV7-2	-	TRBJ2-7	-	TGTGCCAGCTCTGGGGTTTCTGCTGGGTACGAGCAGTACTTC	CASSGVSAGYEQYF
TRBV6-1	-	TRBJ2-1	-	TGTGCCAGCAGAGGGCAGCTTTGGAATGAGCAGTTCTTC	CASRGQLWNEQFF
TRBV28	-	TRBJ2-7	few	TGTGCCAGCAGTTCGAATCCCCCCGGGCAGTACTTC	CASSSNPPGQYF
TRBV5-1	-	TRBJ1-5	few	TGCGCCAGCAGCTTGGATACCAATCAGCCCCAGCATTTT	CASSLDTNQPQHF
TRBV28	-	TRBJ1-3	few	TGTGCCAGCAGTTCCTGGGACTCTGGAAACACCATATATTTT	CASSSWDSGNTIYF
TRBV7-2	-	TRBJ2-3	few	TGTGCCAGCAGCTTAGCGGCGGCTCTTACAGATACGCAGTATTTT	CASSLAAALTDTQYF
TRBV20-1	-	TRBJ2-7	-	TGCAGTGCTAGGGTTCGGGGGAGCTCCTACGAGCAGTACTTC	CSARVRGSSYEQYF
TRBV12-3/TRBV12-4	-	TRBJ1-4	-	TGTGCCAGCAGTTTATCCCAGAACCTAGAAAAACTGTTTTTT	CASSLSQNLEKLFF
TRBV7-9	-	TRBJ1-5	-	TGTGCCAGCAGCTTAGTAGGGAGTGAGAATCAGCCCCAGCATTTT	CASSLVGSENQPQHF
TRBV5-1	TRBD2	TRBJ2-7	few	TGCGCCAGCAGCTTTACTAGCGGGATGTACGAGCAGTACTTC	CASSFTSGMYEQYF
TRBV18	TRBD1	TRBJ2-7	-	TGTGCCAGCTCCCAGATGGGACAGAGAACCTACGAGCAGTACTTC	CASSQMGQRTYEQYF
TRBV13	TRBD1	TRBJ2-3	-	TGTGCCAGCAGCTTAGCGGCAGGGGGCTTTTTGGATACGCAGTATTTT	CASSLAAGGFLDTQYF
TRBV4-1	TRBD1	TRBJ1-5	-	TGCGCCAGCAGCCAAGGGAAGCCTCAGGGGGCGATGAGCAATCAGCCCCAGCATTTT	CASSQGKPQGAMSNQPQHF
TRBV6-1	-	TRBJ2-7	-	TGTGCCAGCAGCCTAGGGGGTTGGGGGGAGCAGTACTTC	CASSLGGWGEQYF
TRBV7-2	-	TRBJ2-5	few	TGTGCCAGCAGCTTGGGACCCTCAGGGACCCAGTACTTC	CASSLGPSGTQYF
TRBV12-3/TRBV12-4	-	TRBJ2-3	-	TGTGCCAGCAGTAAGGGACTTCGAGGGGGCACAGATACGCAGTATTTT	CASSKGLRGGTDTQYF
TRBV15	-	TRBJ1-2	-	TGTGCCACCAGCAGAGATCGCAGGGCCGCTGGGAAGGATGGCTACACCTTC	CATSRDRRAAGKDGYTF
TRBV6-1	-	TRBJ1-5	-	TGTGCCAGCAGTGAAGGGACGCTCACAATTAGGCCCCAGCATTTT	CASSEGTLTIRPQHF
TRBV19	TRBD1	TRBJ2-5	-	TGTGCCAGTAGTATCCGGACAGGTCAAGAGACCCAGTACTTC	CASSIRTGQETQYF
TRBV18	-	TRBJ2-7	few	TGTGCCAGTCTCTGCGAGCAGTACTTC	CASLCEQYF
TRBV28	-	TRBJ2-3	few	TGTGCCGGGTGGGACCCAAGCACAGATACGCAGTATTTT	CAGWDPSTDTQYF
TRBV4-1	-	TRBJ1-4	-	TGCGCCAGCAGCCAAGGGATTTGGGAAAAACTGTTTTTT	CASSQGIWEKLFF
TRBV3-1	-	TRBJ1-2	-	TGTGCCAGCAGCCAAGTAATCCAGGGGCACGATGGCTACACCTTC	CASSQVIQGHDGYTF
TRBV29-1	TRBD1	TRBJ1-1	-	TGCAGCGTTGAAGGTATAGGACAGGAAGGTCTAGACGGGGAAGCTTTCTTT	CSVEGIGQEGLDGEAFF
TRBV20-1	-	TRBJ1-1	-	TGCAGTGCTAGAGATGAGGAGGTTGAAGCTTTCTTT	CSARDEEVEAFF
TRBV6-5	-	TRBJ1-6	-	TGTGCCAGCAGTTTTCTCGGGACCCAAAATTCACCCCTCCACTTT	CASSFLGTQNSPLHF
TRBV5-1	TRBD1	TRBJ1-2	few	TGCGCCAGCAGCGGAATCGACAGGGGCAGGGATGGCTACACCTTC	CASSGIDRGRDGYTF
TRBV27	-	TRBJ2-7	-	TGTGCCAGCAGACCACTCACAGGGAACTACGAGCAGTACTTC	CASRPLTGNYEQYF
TRBV29-1	TRBD1	TRBJ2-7	-	TGCAGCGCGGGGACAGGGGAGGGAGAGCAGTACTTC	CSAGTGEGEQYF
TRBV5-1	TRBD2	TRBJ2-1	many	TGTGCCAGCAGCTTAGGCGGGAGCGTCTACAATGAGCAGTTCTTC	CASSLGGSVYNEQFF
TRBV11-2	TRBD2	TRBJ2-1	few	TGTGCCAGCAGCTTAGTCATTACTAGCGGGACCGAGCAGTTCTTC	CASSLVITSGTEQFF
TRBV7-6	TRBD1	TRBJ2-7	-	TGTGCCAGCAGCTTTAATCCCCCCGGGACAGGGTTCTACGAGCAGTACTTC	CASSFNPPGTGFYEQYF
TRBV24-1	TRBD1	TRBJ2-1	-	TGTGCCACCAGTGATTCACAGGGGGAGTCCTACAATGAGCAGTTCTTC	CATSDSQGESYNEQFF
TRBV5-1	TRBD1	TRBJ2-1	-	TGCGCCAGCAGCTTGGTAGGGGGCATGGGGCAGTTCTTC	CASSLVGGMGQFF
TRBV5-1	-	TRBJ2-3	-	TGCGCCAGCAGCTTGCGTCGGGGTTCCCTCACAGATACGCAGTATTTT	CASSLRRGSLTDTQYF
TRBV20-1	-	TRBJ1-5	few	TGCAGTGCCACGGCTTGGGGTAGCAATCAGCCCCAGCATTTT	CSATAWGSNQPQHF
TRBV20-1	TRBD1	TRBJ1-5	-	TGCAGTGCTGGAGGACAGGGTCGGATTCAGCCCCAGCATTTT	CSAGGQGRIQPQHF
TRBV20-1	-	TRBJ2-1	few	TGCAGTGCTAGACTTCCCGGGACCCCCGGGCAGTTCTTC	CSARLPGTPGQFF
TRBV5-4	-	TRBJ1-3	many	TGTGCCAGCAGCAGACCCTCTGGAAACACCATATATTTT	CASSRPSGNTIYF
TRBV5-1	-	TRBJ2-1	-	TGCGCCAGCAGCTCAGGGTGGGCGTACAATGAGCAGTTCTTC	CASSSGWAYNEQFF
TRBV12-3/TRBV12-4	-	TRBJ1-5	few	TGTGCCAGCGCCCAGGTGTACGATCAGCCCCAGCATTTT	CASAQVYDQPQHF
TRBV2	-	TRBJ2-5	few	TGTGCCAGCAGTGAACTAGTAGAGACCCAGTACTTC	CASSELVETQYF
TRBV7-8	-	TRBJ1-4	-	TGTGCCAGTTCCGGGACGTCGCTGTTTTTT	CASSGTSLFF
TRBV27	-	TRBJ2-7	few	TGTGCCAGCAGACGGGGTCCCTACGAGCAGTACTTC	CASRRGPYEQYF
TRBV2	-	TRBJ2-1	-	TGTGCCAGCTTCTATATTTTACCCGGGGATGAGCAGTTCTTC	CASFYILPGDEQFF
TRBV20-1	-	TRBJ2-3	few	TGCAGTGCCAGGGTCCACCCTACGCAGTATTTT	CSARVHPTQYF
TRBV29-1	TRBD2	TRBJ2-3	-	TGCAGCGTTTGTCCTGGACTAGCGTCAGATACGCAGTATTTT	CSVCPGLASDTQYF